This TCR beta chain was recorded in a study of Tregs in tolerant kidney transplant recipients. Study findings and constraints: Some patients' samples used different primers over time, so nucleotide sequences weren't comparable. Tregs expanded with activated donor B cells seemed most donor-specific. Findings come from small patient numbers and require larger validation.

As to this clone: As yet, its antigen is unknown.

Clones were read by immunoSEQ multiplex PCR, and TCRdb kept only the in-frame ones, dropping some. Here the sample table reports about 30,000 clones. The clonotype originates from a human donor who received a combined kidney and bone marrow transplant. The input for sequencing was CD8+ T cells from blood, taken before the transplant.

This CDR3 reads CASSLGGAGALYNEQFF. The CDR3 bases that were read are TGCGCCAGCAGCTTGGGGGGAGCGGGAGCGCTCTACAATGAG. V is TRBV5-1 and J is TRBJ2-1; 8 bases are shared with TRBD2. The CDR3 end falls 3 residues outside the read, so it is completed with the germline J gene. Unmatched junction bases numbered 8, after V lost 0 bases and J lost 3 bases. Germline CDR1 SGHRS, CDR2 YFSETQ. The CDR3 totals 17 residues.